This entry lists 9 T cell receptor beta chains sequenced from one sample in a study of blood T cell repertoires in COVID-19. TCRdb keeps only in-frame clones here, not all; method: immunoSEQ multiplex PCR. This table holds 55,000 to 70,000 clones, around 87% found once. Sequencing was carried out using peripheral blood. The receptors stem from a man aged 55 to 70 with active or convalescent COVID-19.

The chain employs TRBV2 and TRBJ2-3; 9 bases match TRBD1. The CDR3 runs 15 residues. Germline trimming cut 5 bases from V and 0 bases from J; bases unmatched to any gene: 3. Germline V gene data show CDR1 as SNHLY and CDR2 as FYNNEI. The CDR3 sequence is CASSIGQGSTDTQYF. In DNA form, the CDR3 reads TGTGCCAGCAGTATCGGACAGGGGAGCACAGATACGCAGTATTTT. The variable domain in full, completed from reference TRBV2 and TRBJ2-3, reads EPEVTQTPSHQVTQMGQEVILRCVPISNHLYFYWYRQILGQKVEFLVSFYNNEISEKSEIFDDQFSVERPDGSNFTLKIRSTKLEDSAMYFCASSIGQGSTDTQYFGPGTRLTVL.

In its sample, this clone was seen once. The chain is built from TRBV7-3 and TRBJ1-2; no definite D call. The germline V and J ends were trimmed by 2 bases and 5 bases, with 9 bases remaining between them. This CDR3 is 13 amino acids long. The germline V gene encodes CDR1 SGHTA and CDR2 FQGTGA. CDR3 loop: CASSLVADYGYTF. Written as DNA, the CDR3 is TGTGCCAGCAGCTTAGTGGCGGATTATGGCTACACCTTC.

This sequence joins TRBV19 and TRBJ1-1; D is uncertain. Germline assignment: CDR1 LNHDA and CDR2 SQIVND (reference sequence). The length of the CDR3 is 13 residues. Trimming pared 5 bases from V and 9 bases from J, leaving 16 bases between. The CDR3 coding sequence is TGTGCCAGTAGTCTAAGTGGAATGAGGCAAGCTTTCTTT. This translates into CASSLSGMRQAFF.

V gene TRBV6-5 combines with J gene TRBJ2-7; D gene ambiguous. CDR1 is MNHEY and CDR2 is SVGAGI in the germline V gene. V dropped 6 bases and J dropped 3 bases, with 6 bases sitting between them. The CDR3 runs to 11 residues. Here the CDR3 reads CASRQDYEQYF. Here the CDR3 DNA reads TGTGCCAGCAGACAAGACTACGAGCAGTACTTC.

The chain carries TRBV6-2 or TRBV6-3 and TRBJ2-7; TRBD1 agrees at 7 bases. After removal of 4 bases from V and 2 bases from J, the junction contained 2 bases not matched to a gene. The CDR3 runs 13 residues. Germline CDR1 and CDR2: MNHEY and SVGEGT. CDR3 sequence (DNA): TGTGCCAGCAGTTGGGGGACAGCCTACGAGCAGTACTTC. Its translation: CASSWGTAYEQYF.

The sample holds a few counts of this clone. CDR3 region: CASSFIGGYEQYF. The CDR3 DNA is TGCGCCAGCAGCTTTATAGGCGGCTACGAGCAGTACTTC. The chain links TRBV5-1 to TRBJ2-7, with D unclear. Germline V CDR1 and CDR2: SGHRS, YFSETQ. V shed 2 bases and J shed 3 bases, with 9 bases lying between them. The CDR3 contains 13 residues.

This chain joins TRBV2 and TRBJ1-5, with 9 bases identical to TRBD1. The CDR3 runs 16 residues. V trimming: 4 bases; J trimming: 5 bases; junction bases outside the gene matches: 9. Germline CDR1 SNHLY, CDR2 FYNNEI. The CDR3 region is CASSGPQGAPDQPQHF. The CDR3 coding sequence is TGTGCCAGCAGTGGCCCACAGGGGGCGCCGGATCAGCCCCAGCATTTT. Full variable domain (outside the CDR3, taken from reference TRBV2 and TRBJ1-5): EPEVTQTPSHQVTQMGQEVILRCVPISNHLYFYWYRQILGQKVEFLVSFYNNEISEKSEIFDDQFSVERPDGSNFTLKIRSTKLEDSAMYFCASSGPQGAPDQPQHFGDGTRLSIL.

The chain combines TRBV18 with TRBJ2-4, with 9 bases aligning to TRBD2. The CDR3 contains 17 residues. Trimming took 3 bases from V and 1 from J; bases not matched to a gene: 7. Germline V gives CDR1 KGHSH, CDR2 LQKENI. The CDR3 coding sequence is TGTGCCAGCTCACCTGGGACTAGCTCTGGTGCCAAAAACATTCAGTACTTC. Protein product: CASSPGTSSGAKNIQYF.

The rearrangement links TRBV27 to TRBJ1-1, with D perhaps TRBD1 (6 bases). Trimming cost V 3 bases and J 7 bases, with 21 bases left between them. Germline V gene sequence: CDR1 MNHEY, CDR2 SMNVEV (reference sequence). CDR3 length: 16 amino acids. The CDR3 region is CASSFSFGGGGDEAFF. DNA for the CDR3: TGTGCCAGCAGTTTCTCTTTTGGGGGTGGGGGCGATGAAGCTTTCTTT.